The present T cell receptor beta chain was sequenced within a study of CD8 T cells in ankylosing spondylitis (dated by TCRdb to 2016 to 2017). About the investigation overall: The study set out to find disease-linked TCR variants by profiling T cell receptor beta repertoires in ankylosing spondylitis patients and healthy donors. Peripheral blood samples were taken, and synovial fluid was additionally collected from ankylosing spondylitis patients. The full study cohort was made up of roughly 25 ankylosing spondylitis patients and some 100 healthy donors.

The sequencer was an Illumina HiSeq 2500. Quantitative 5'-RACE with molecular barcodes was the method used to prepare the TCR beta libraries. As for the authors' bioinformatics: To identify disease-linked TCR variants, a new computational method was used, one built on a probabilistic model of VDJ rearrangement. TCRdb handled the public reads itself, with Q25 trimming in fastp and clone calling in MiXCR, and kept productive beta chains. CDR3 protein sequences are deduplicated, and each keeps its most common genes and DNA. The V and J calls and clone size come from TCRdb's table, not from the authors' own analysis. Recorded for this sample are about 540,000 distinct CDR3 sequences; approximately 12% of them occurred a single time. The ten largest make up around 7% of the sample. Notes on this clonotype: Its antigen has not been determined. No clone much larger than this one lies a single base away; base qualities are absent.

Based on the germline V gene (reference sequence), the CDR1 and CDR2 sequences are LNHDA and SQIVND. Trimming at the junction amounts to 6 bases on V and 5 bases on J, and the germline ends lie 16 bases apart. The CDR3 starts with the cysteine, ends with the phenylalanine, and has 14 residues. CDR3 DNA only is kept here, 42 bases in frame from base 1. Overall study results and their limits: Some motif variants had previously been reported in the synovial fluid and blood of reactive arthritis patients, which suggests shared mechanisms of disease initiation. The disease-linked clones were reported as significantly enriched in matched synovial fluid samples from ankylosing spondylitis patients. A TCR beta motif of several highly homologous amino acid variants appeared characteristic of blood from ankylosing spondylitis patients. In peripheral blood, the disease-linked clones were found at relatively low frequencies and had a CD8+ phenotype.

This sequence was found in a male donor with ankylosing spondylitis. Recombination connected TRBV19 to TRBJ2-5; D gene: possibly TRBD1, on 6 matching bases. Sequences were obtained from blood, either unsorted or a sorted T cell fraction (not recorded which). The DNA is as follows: TGTGCCAGTAGCGATAAGACAGGTCGGGAGACCCAGTACTTC. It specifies CASSDKTGRETQYF.